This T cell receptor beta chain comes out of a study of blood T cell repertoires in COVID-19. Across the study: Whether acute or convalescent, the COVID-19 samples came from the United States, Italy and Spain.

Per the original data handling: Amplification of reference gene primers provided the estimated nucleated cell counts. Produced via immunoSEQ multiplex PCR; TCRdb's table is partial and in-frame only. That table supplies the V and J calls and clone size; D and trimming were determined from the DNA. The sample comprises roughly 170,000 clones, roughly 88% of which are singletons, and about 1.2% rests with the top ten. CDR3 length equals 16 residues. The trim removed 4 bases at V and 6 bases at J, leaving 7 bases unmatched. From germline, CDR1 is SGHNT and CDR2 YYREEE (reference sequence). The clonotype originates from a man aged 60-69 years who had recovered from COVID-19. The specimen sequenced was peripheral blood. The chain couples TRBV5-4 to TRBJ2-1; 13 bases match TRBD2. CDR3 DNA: TGTGCCAGCAGCCCGCCGGGACTAGCGGGATCCAATGAGCAGTTCTTC. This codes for CASSPPGLAGSNEQFF.